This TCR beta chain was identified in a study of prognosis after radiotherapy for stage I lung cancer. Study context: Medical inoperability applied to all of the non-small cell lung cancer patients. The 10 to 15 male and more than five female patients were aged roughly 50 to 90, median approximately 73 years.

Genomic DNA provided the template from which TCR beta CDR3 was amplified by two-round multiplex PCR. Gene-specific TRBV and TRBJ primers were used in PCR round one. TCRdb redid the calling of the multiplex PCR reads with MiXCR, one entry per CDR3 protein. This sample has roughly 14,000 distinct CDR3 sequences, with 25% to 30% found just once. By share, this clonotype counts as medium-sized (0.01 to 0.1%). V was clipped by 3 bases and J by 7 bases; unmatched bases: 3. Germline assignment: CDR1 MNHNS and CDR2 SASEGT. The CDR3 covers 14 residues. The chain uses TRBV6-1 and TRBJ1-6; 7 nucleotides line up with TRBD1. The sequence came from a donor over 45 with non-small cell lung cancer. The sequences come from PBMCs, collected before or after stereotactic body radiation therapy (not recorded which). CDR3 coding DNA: TGTGCCAGCAGTGAGGTGGGACAGAATTCACCCCTCCACTTT. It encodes CASSEVGQNSPLHF.